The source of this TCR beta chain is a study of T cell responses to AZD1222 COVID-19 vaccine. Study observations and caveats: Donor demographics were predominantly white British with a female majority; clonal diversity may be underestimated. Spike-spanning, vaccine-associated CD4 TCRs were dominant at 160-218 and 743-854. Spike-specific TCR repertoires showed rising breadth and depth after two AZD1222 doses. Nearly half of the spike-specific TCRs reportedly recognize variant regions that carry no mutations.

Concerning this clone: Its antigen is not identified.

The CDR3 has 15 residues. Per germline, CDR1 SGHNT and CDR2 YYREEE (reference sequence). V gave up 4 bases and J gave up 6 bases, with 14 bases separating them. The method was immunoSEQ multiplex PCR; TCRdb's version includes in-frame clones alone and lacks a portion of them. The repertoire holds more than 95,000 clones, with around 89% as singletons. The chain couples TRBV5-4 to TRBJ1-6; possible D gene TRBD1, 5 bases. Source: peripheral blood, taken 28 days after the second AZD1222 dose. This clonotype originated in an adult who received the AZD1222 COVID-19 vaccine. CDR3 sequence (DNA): TGTGCCAGCAGCCGGGCCCAGGGAGGTAATTCACCCCTCCACTTT. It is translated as CASSRAQGGNSPLHF.